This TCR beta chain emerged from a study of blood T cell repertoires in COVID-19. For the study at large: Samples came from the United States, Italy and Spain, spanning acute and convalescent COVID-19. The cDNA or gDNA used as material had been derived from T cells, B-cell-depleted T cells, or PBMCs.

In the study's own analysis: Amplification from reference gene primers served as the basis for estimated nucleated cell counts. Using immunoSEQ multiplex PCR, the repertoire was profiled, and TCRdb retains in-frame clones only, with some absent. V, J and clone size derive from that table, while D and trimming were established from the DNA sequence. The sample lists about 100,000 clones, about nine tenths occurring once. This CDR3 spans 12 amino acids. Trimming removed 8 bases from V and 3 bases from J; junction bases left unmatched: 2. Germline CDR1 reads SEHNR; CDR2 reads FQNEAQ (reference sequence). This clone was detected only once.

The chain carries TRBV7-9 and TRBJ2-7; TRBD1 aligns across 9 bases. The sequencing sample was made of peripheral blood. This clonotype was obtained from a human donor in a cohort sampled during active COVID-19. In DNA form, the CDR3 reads TGTGCCAGCGGACAGGGGCTCTACGAGCAGTACTTC. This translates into CASGQGLYEQYF.